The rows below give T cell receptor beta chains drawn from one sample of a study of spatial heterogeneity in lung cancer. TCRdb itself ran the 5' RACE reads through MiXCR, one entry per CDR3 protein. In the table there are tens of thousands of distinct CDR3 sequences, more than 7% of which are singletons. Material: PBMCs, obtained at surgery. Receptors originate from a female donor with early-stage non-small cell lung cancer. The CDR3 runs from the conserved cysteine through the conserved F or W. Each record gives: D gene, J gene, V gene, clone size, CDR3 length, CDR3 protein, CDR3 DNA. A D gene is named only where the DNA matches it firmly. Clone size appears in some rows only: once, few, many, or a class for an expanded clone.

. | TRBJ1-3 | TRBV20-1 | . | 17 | CSARVYGGREAGNTIYF | TGCAGTGCTAGAGTGTATGGAGGGCGAGAGGCTGGAAACACCATATATTTT
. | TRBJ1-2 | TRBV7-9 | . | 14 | CASSLGRRGYGYTF | TGTGCCAGCAGCTTAGGTCGCAGGGGTTATGGCTACACCTTC
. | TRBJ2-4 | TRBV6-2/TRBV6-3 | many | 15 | CASSPFARGMDIQYF | TGTGCCAGCAGTCCGTTCGCGAGGGGGATGGACATTCAGTACTTC
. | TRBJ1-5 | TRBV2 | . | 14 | CASSGHNGDQPQHF | TGTGCCAGCAGTGGACATAATGGGGATCAGCCCCAGCATTTT
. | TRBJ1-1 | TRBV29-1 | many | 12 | CSVEERMTEAFF | TGCAGCGTTGAAGAACGGATGACTGAAGCTTTCTTT
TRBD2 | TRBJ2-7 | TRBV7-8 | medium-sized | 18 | CASSLPTFALAVSYEQYF | TGTGCCAGCAGCTTACCGACCTTCGCACTAGCGGTCTCCTACGAGCAGTACTTC
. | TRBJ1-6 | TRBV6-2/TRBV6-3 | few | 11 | CASGGDSPLHF | TGTGCCAGCGGAGGGGATTCACCCCTCCACTTT
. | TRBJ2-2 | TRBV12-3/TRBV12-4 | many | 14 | CASRKLSATGELFF | TGTGCCAGCAGAAAACTTTCAGCCACCGGGGAGCTGTTTTTT
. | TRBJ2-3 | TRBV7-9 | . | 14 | CASSLAPAVDTQYF | TGTGCCAGCAGCTTAGCGCCGGCGGTGGATACGCAGTATTTT
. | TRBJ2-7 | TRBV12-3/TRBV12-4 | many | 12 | CASSRDTDEQYF | TGTGCCAGCAGTCGGGACACCGACGAGCAGTACTTC
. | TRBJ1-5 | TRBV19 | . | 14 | CASSRGFSNQPQHF | TGTGCCAGTAGTCGGGGGTTTAGCAATCAGCCCCAGCATTTT
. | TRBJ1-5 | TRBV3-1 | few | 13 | CASSQWANQPQHF | TGTGCCAGCAGCCAATGGGCTAATCAGCCCCAGCATTTT
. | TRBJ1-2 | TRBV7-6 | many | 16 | CASSFAVGEGTYGYTF | TGTGCCAGCAGCTTTGCCGTGGGCGAAGGGACCTATGGCTACACCTTC
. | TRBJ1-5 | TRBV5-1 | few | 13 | CASSRAGNQPQHF | TGCGCCAGCTCCCGGGCGGGCAATCAGCCCCAGCATTTT
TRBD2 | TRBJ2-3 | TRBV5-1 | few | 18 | CASSLGLAGGYPGDTQYF | TGCGCCAGCAGCTTGGGACTAGCGGGGGGATACCCCGGAGATACGCAGTATTTT
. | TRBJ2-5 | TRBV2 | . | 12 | CASGIQGKTQYF | TGTGCCAGCGGAATACAGGGCAAGACCCAGTACTTC
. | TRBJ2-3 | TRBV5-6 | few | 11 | CASSRGDTQYF | TGTGCCAGCAGCCGGGGGGATACGCAGTATTTT
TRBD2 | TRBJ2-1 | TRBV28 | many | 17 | CASSLGLAGDLQHEQFF | TGTGCCAGCAGTTTAGGGCTAGCGGGCGACCTACAACATGAGCAGTTCTTC
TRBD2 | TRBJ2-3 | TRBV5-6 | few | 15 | CASSLVASGGDTQYF | TGTGCCAGCAGCTTGGTTGCTAGCGGGGGAGATACGCAGTATTTT
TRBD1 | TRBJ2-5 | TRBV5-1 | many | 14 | CASSGGQSQETQYF | TGCGCCAGCAGCGGGGGACAGTCCCAAGAGACCCAGTACTTC
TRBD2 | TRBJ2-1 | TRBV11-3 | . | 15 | CASSQRGSSYNEQFF | TGTGCCAGCAGCCAGCGGGGGAGCTCCTACAATGAGCAGTTCTTC
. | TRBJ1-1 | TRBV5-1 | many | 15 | CASSLVGRLNTEAFF | TGCGCCAGCAGCTTGGTGGGCAGACTGAACACTGAAGCTTTCTTT
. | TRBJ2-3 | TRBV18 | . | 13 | CASSPPGYDTQYF | TGTGCCAGCTCACCACCCGGGTACGATACGCAGTATTTT
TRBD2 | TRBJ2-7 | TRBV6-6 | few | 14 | CASSYSGGGYEQYF | TGTGCCAGCAGTTATAGCGGGGGTGGGTACGAGCAGTACTTC
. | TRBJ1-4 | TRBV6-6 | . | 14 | CASSTVGSTEKLFF | TGTGCCAGCAGTACAGTGGGCTCGACTGAAAAACTGTTTTTT
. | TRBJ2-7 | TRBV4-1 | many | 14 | CASSQGPAVYEQYF | TGCGCCAGCAGCCAAGGGCCAGCGGTCTACGAGCAGTACTTC
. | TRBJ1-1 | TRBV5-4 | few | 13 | CASSGGSNTEAFF | TGTGCCAGCAGCGGGGGATCGAACACTGAAGCTTTCTTT
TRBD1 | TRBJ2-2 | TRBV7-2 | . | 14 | CASSRRGPTGELFF | TGTGCCAGCAGCCGCAGGGGGCCCACCGGGGAGCTGTTTTTT
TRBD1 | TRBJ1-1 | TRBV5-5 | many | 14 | CASSLRQGGTEAFF | TGTGCCAGCAGCTTAAGACAGGGAGGAACTGAAGCTTTCTTT
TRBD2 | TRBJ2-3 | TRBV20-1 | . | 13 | CSVSGGSTDTQYF | TGCAGTGTTAGCGGGGGTTCCACAGATACGCAGTATTTT
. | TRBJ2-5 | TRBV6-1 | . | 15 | CASSWGAPPGETQYF | TGTGCCAGCAGTTGGGGGGCTCCCCCGGGGGAGACCCAGTACTTC
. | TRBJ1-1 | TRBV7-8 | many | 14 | CASSPRVSVTEAFF | TGTGCCAGCAGCCCCCGGGTGTCCGTCACTGAAGCTTTCTTT
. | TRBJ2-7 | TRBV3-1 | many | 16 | CASSQAVGQGPYEQYF | TGTGCCAGCAGCCAGGCCGTGGGTCAGGGACCTTACGAGCAGTACTTC
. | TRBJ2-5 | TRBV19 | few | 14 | CASSQGGAQETQYF | TGTGCCAGTAGTCAAGGCGGGGCCCAAGAGACCCAGTACTTC
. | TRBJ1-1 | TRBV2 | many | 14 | CASSASSPATEAFF | TGTGCCAGCAGTGCCAGTTCTCCCGCGACTGAAGCTTTCTTT
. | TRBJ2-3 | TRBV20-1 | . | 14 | CSARLGGGPDTQYF | TGCAGTGCTCGACTAGGCGGTGGGCCAGATACGCAGTATTTT
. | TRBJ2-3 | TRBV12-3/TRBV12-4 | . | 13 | CASSLESTDTQYF | TGTGCCAGCAGTTTGGAGAGCACAGATACGCAGTATTTT
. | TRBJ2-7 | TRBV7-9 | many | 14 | CASSPMTGQEEQYF | TGTGCCAGCAGCCCAATGACAGGCCAGGAAGAGCAGTACTTC
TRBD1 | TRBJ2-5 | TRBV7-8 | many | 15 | CASSLTGESEETQYF | TGTGCCAGCAGCTTGACAGGGGAGAGCGAAGAGACCCAGTACTTC
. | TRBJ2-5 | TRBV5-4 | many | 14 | CASSGRDLGETQYF | TGTGCCAGCAGCGGCCGGGACCTAGGGGAGACCCAGTACTTC
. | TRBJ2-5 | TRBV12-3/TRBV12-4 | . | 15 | CASSYWGAIQETQYF | TGTGCCAGCAGTTACTGGGGGGCAATCCAAGAGACCCAGTACTTC
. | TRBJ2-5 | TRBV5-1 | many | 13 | CASSFTGPSAQYF | TGCGCCAGCAGCTTTACAGGGCCTTCGGCCCAGTACTTC
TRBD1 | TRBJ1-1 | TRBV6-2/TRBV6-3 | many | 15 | CASSSPHRGGPEAFF | TGTGCCAGCAGTAGCCCCCACAGGGGAGGGCCTGAAGCTTTCTTT
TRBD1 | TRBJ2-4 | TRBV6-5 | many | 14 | CASSRQGFGDIQYF | TGTGCCAGCAGTCGACAGGGATTTGGGGACATTCAGTACTTC
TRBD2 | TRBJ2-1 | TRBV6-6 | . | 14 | CASSYGGGNNEQFF | TGTGCCAGCAGTTATGGGGGGGGTAACAATGAGCAGTTCTTC
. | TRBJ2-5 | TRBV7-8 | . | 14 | CASSPHRVKETQYF | TGTGCCAGCAGCCCCCACAGGGTCAAGGAGACCCAGTACTTC
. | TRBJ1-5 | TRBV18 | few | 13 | CASSPRSDQPQHF | TGTGCCAGCTCACCACGCTCGGATCAGCCCCAGCATTTT
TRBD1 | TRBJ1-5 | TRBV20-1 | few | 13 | CSASGQGDQPQHF | TGCAGTGCTAGTGGGCAGGGGGACCAGCCCCAGCATTTT
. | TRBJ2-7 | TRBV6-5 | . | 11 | CASSYGSEQYF | TGTGCCAGCAGCTACGGCAGCGAGCAGTACTTC
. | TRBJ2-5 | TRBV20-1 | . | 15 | CSARDRVGSRETQYF | TGCAGTGCTAGAGACAGGGTCGGGTCCCGAGAGACCCAGTACTTC
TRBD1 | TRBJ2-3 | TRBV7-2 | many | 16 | CASSLWGTGDTDTQYF | TGTGCCAGCAGCTTATGGGGGACAGGGGACACAGATACGCAGTATTTT
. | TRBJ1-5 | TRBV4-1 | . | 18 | CASSQVPPSTGQDQPQHF | TGCGCCAGCAGCCAAGTTCCCCCCTCTACAGGGCAGGATCAGCCCCAGCATTTT
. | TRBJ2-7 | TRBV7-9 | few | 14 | CASSLEGRPYEQYF | TGTGCCAGCAGCTTAGAGGGTCGGCCCTACGAGCAGTACTTC
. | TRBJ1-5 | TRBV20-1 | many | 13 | CSARTQIGQPQHF | TGCAGTGCTAGAACCCAAATAGGGCAGCCCCAGCATTTT
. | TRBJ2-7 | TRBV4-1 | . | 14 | CASSPGRTQYEQYF | TGCGCCAGCAGCCCAGGAAGGACCCAATACGAGCAGTACTTC